Listed here are 9 T cell receptor beta chains from one sample, sequenced in a study of blood T cell repertoires in COVID-19. Generated by immunoSEQ multiplex PCR, the TCRdb table keeps only in-frame clones and is missing some. The sample carries about 440,000 clones, around 89% recorded once. The sequenced sample consisted of peripheral blood. These receptor sequences come from a woman aged 25 to 39 with acute or convalescent COVID-19.

Here the CDR3 reads CASRDRGLETQYF. The DNA for the CDR3 is TGTGCCAGCAGGGACAGGGGATTGGAGACCCAGTACTTC. The chain uses TRBV2 and TRBJ2-5; 9 bases agree with TRBD1. Germline V CDR1 and CDR2: SNHLY, FYNNEI. The J segment lost 5 bases and the V segment lost 6 bases, leaving 4 bases of the junction unmatched. The CDR3 consists of 13 residues.

V usage is TRBV18 and J usage is TRBJ2-7, with 8 bases lining up with TRBD1. The junction had 6 bases not matched to a gene; V was cut back by 6 bases and J by 5 bases. Germline V lookup: CDR1 KGHSH, CDR2 LQKENI. This CDR3 spans 13 amino acids. The DNA for the CDR3 is TGTGCCAGCTCTCCAAAACAGGGGGACGAGCAGTACTTC. This gives the protein CASSPKQGDEQYF.

V is TRBV4-1 and J is TRBJ2-1; D is undetermined. The CDR3 contains 17 residues. V dropped 1 base and J dropped 5 bases, with 18 bases sitting between them. Germline lookup yields CDR1 MGHRA and CDR2 YSYEKL. The CDR3 loop is CASSQGKVWRNDNEQFF. The CDR3 region has the DNA TGCGCCAGCAGCCAAGGGAAGGTGTGGCGGAACGACAATGAGCAGTTCTTC.

The chain links TRBV2 to TRBJ1-6, with D possibly TRBD1 on 5 matching bases. Germline V gene lookup returns CDR1 SNHLY and CDR2 FYNNEI. The ends were cut back, 6 bases at V and 7 bases at J, with 16 bases in the middle. The CDR3 extends over 15 amino acids. CDR3 amino acids: CASRPRQSLNSPLHF. The CDR3 region has the DNA TGTGCCAGCAGACCCCGACAGAGTCTAAATTCACCCCTCCACTTT.

CDR3 loop: CASRPEGASNTGELFF. The CDR3, as DNA: TGTGCCAGCAGACCTGAGGGGGCCTCGAACACCGGGGAGCTGTTTTTT. This chain uses TRBV13 with TRBJ2-2; 7 positions match TRBD1. There are 16 residues in the CDR3. The ends lost 6 bases at V and 0 bases at J; junction bases unmatched: 7. Germline V gene sequence: CDR1 PRHDT, CDR2 FYEKMQ (reference sequence).

V and J are TRBV30 and TRBJ1-3; D is uncertain. The CDR3 totals 11 residues. The germline gives CDR1 GTSNPN, CDR2 SVGIG (reference sequence). Trimming took 4 bases from V and 4 from J, leaving 5 bases between them. The CDR3 DNA sequence: TGTGCCTGGACCCCGGGAAACACCATATATTTT. Encoded protein: CAWTPGNTIYF.

The CDR3 DNA reads as TGTGCCAGCAGTGATCACAGCGGCACTGAAGCTTTCTTT. Its protein is CASSDHSGTEAFF. The chain couples TRBV6-4 to TRBJ1-1; D call uncertain. Germline assignment: CDR1 MRHNA and CDR2 SNTAGT. This CDR3 comprises 13 residues. V was shortened by 3 bases and J by 4 bases, with 9 bases between the two germline ends.

On this clone itself: Other DNA sequences in the sample encode the same CDR3. The chain carries TRBV4-1 and TRBJ1-6, with 8 nucleotides matching TRBD1. The trim removed 3 bases at V and 10 bases at J, leaving 8 bases unmatched. The CDR3 is made up of 15 amino acids. Germline lookup yields CDR1 MGHRA and CDR2 YSYEKL. CDR3 DNA: TGCGCCAGCAGCCAGGGGCCCAGGGGGCAATCACCCCTCCACTTT. Translation: CASSQGPRGQSPLHF.

V is TRBV5-8 and J is TRBJ2-3; 8 nucleotides align to TRBD2. V shed 0 bases and J 1 base; nucleotides not matched to a gene: 4. The CDR3 runs 16 residues. Germline V gene lookup returns CDR1 SGHTS and CDR2 YDEGEE. DNA for the CDR3: TGTGCCAGCAGCTTGGGCGAGACTAGCGGCACAGATACGCAGTATTTT. Residues: CASSLGETSGTDTQYF. Looking up the rest from reference TRBV5-8 and TRBJ2-3 gives the full variable domain: EAGVTQSPTHLIKTRGQQATLRCSPISGHTSVYWYQQALGLGLQFLLWYDEGEERNRGNFPPRFSGRQFPNYSSELNVNALELEDSALYLCASSLGETSGTDTQYFGPGTRLTVL.